This entry is about one T cell receptor (beta chain). Its antigen is still unknown. No much larger clonotype is one base removed from it; base qualities were not supplied. The CDR3 sequence holds 14 residues, the cysteine and phenylalanine included. The kept DNA is CDR3 alone, 42 bases in frame from the first base. As encoded in the germline V gene (reference sequence), CDR1 is SEHNR while CDR2 is FQNEAQ. A distance of 10 bases separates the germline ends of V and J, which lose 3 bases and 4 bases respectively. RNA was extracted using the RNeasy kit, and roughly 0.45 to 1 microgram was reverse transcribed with random hexamers. The immunoSEQ multiplex PCR assay, which covers 54 Vbeta and 13 Jbeta segments, was used to amplify TCR beta CDR3 regions. Bias from PCR amplification was corrected by using a synthetic template baseline for primer optimization and for computational correction. As for the authors' bioinformatics: Reads were annotated to V, D and J genes per IMGT and analyzed with immunoSEQ Analyzer, keeping only productive sequences. To calculate clonality, Shannon entropy was normalized by log2 of the number of productive unique sequences and then subtracted from one. Public and private clones were assessed among the 100 most prevalent clones of each patient and control. Clones were defined as Susac-specific if absent from the healthy and MS cohorts, from approximately 1,100 published viral clones and from other ImmuneACCESS disease sequences. TCRdb took the public reads, trimmed them with fastp at Q25, ran MiXCR for clone calling and kept in-frame beta chains. Rows merge per CDR3 protein into single entries with the most common DNA and genes. None of the V and J calls come from the authors' own analysis; TCRdb made them. The sample includes roughly 250,000 distinct CDR3 sequences, with 90% to 97% observed a single time. The ten top clones hold around 0.093% of the sample.

This sample is drawn from a study of CD8 T cells in Susac syndrome (dated by TCRdb to about 2019). Regarding the research as a whole: Of the Susac syndrome patients who were sequenced, eight were in clinical remission while roughly 6 had clinically active disease. Repertoire sequencing was used to test whether CD8+ T cell activation and differentiation in Susac syndrome was antigen driven. Susac syndrome patients were therapy-naive, on corticosteroids (some also receiving IVIg), or on IVIg alone at blood withdrawal. Results the study describes overall, beyond this receptor: In patients with Susac syndrome, the CD4+ T cell repertoire showed no detectable clonal expansion. The number of individuals in the TCR sequencing and HLA analysis was acknowledged as relatively small.

Peripheral blood CD8+ and CD4+ T cells from healthy donors, Susac syndrome patients and multiple sclerosis patients were profiled using high-throughput TCR beta sequencing. Susac syndrome patients met recently defined diagnostic criteria for definite or probable disease. Bulk CD8+ and CD4+ T cells were purified by magnetic negative isolation, while CD8+ TEMRA cells were enriched using FACS. Blood was collected in EDTA tubes and processed within 24 hours, with PBMCs isolated through density gradient centrifugation. PBMCs intended for TCR sequencing were frozen in liquid nitrogen and were later thawed in a 37 degrees C water bath. The sorted or isolated CD4+, CD8+ and CD8+ TEMRA cells had a purity of 90% or higher.

Sample: CD4+ T cells from PBMCs. This clonotype originated in a human donor with Susac syndrome. The chain employs TRBV7-9 and TRBJ2-1, with TRBD2 as a weak D call on 6 bases. The CDR3 sequence is CASSFSGGYNEQFF. The bases are TGTGCCAGCAGCTTTAGTGGGGGGTACAATGAGCAGTTCTTC.